The text below deals with one T cell receptor (beta chain). As yet, its antigen is unknown. The data derive from a study of cytomegalovirus exposure and HLA in healthy donors. Overall study context: Some 85 million unique TCRs, all from HLA-typed donors, were included in an early release of the data. Most genotyped donors, about four fifths of about 400, had Caucasian-associated genetic ancestry.

The PCR had 60 Vbeta and 13 Jbeta primers. The protocol was immunoSEQ multiplex PCR, while the TCRdb copy is restricted to in-frame clones and leaves out a portion. The data contain a few hundred thousand clones, 65% to 80% of them singletons. Study-wide results and caveats: TCR beta chains numbering 164 were designated cytomegalovirus-associated. Sequencing had likely introduced a cluster of highly shared sequence variants as an artifact.

The trim removed 5 bases at V and 0 bases at J, leaving 5 bases unmatched. The CDR3 is 15 residues long. Germline CDR1 is SGHDN and CDR2 is FVKESK. The sequenced sample was PBMCs. V usage is TRBV14 and J usage is TRBJ1-1; 8 bases are shared with TRBD1. The sequence derives from a girl aged 2-10 years in good health and CMV-seronegative. CDR3 sequence reads: CASSYRQGMNTEAFF. CDR3 coding DNA: TGTGCCAGCAGCTATCGACAGGGGATGAACACTGAAGCTTTCTTT.